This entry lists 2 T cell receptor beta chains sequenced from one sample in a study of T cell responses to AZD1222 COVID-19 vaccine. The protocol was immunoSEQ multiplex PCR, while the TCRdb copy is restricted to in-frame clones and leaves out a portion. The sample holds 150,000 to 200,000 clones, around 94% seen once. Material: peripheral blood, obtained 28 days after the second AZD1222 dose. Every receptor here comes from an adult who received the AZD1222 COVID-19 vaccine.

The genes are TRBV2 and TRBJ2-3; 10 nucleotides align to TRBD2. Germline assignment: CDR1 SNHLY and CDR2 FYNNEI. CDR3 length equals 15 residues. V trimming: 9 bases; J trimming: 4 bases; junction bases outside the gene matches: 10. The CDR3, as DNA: TGTGCCAGTAAAGCGGGAGGGCCGAGGGCAGATACGCAGTATTTT. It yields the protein CASKAGGPRADTQYF.

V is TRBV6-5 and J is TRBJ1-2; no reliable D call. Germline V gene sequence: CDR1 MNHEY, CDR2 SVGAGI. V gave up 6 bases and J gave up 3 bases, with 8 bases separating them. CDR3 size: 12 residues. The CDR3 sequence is CASRGFDYGYTF. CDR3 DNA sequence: TGTGCCAGCAGAGGCTTCGACTATGGCTACACCTTC.